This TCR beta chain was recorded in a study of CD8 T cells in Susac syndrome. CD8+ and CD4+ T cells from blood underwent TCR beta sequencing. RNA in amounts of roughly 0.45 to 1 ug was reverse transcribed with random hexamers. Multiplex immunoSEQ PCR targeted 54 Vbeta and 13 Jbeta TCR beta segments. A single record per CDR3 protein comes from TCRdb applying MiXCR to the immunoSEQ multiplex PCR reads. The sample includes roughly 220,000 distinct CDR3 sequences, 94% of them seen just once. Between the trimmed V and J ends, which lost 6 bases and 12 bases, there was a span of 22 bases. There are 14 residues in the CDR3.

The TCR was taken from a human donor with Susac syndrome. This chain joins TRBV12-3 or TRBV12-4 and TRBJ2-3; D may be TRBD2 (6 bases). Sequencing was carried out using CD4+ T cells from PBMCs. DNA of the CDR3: TGTGCCAGCAGGCAGGGTGGGGAGGCCAGCAGCCAGTATTTT. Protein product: CASRQGGEASSQYF.